This TCR beta chain was profiled in a study of shared clonotypes between healthy human individuals. Study conclusions and caveats: Few donors limited the genetic and exposure-history diversity represented. Only blood samples were collected, and tissue repertoires likely differ.

Only Caucasian adults living in Nashville, Tennessee made up the donor group. In this sample, this clone turned up a few times. The antigen remains undetermined. V was trimmed by 6 bases and J by 0 bases, leaving 8 bases between them. Germline V gene sequence: CDR1 SQVTM, CDR2 ANQGSEA. CDR3 size: 12 residues. A deep-level run was used for the assay. Generated by immunoSEQ multiplex PCR, the TCRdb table keeps only in-frame clones and is missing some. Seen here are around 1.1 million clones, 70% to 80% observed once, and the top ten hold approximately 0.95%. This sequence originates from a man aged 18 to 35 in good health. Some clones in this sample may be carry-over from other donors' samples. The chain carries TRBV29-1 and TRBJ1-1; no firm D call. Material: memory CD4+ T cells from PBMCs. Described subset: CD45RA-negative fraction. The CDR3, as DNA: TGCAGCGTCAACAGTGTGAACACTGAAGCTTTCTTT. It encodes CSVNSVNTEAFF.